The following is a T cell receptor beta chain sequence with its context. Its target is not known. From germline, CDR1 is SQVTM and CDR2 ANQGSEA. The CDR3 has 14 residues. Losses at the gene ends were 6 bases for V and 0 bases for J; bases not matched to a gene: 4. The data belong to a study of T-cell memory formation after mild COVID-19. Study at large: In these data, TCR clusters were largely donor specific.

TCRdb re-called the 5' RACE reads through MiXCR, storing one row per CDR3 protein. The table has about 320,000 distinct CDR3 sequences, roughly an eighth seen once. Whole-study findings and limits: Contracting clones, day 15 to 85, had balanced CD4/CD8, and later expanders favored CD4+.

Specimen: PBMCs or a T cell subset sorted from them (not recorded which). The rearrangement uses TRBV29-1 and TRBJ2-3; TRBD2 matches 9 bases. The clonotype was recovered from a man between 18 and 29 years old who had mild COVID-19 (a few samples of this study predate the infection). Cell type and time point are not known. The CDR3 sequence is CSVLTSGSTDTQYF. The CDR3 DNA sequence: TGCAGCGTCTTAACTAGCGGGAGCACAGATACGCAGTATTTT.